These 5 T cell receptor beta chains were sequenced from one sample in a study of control samples from healthy donors and cancer patients. The method was immunoSEQ multiplex PCR; TCRdb's version includes in-frame clones alone and lacks a portion of them. This table has approximately 150,000 clones, over 85% appearing once. Material: blood. Source of these receptors: a man aged 18 to 35 in good health.

This rearrangement joins TRBV7-6 to TRBJ2-7; D gene uncertain. The germline V gene encodes CDR1 SGHVS and CDR2 FNYEAQ. The CDR3 loop spans 16 amino acids. The V end lost 1 base, the J end lost 2 bases, and 15 bases lay between the germline ends. In DNA form, the CDR3 reads TGTGCCAGCAGCTTAGATGGGCAAATAATACCCTACGAGCAGTACTTC. Amino acid sequence: CASSLDGQIIPYEQYF. Combining the CDR3 with reference TRBV7-6 and TRBJ2-7 gives the whole variable domain GAGVSQSPRYKVTKRGQDVALRCDPISGHVSLYWYRQALGQGPEFLTYFNYEAQQDKSGLPNDRFSAERPEGSISTLTIQRTEQRDSAMYRCASSLDGQIIPYEQYFGPGTRLTVT.

CDR3 sequence (DNA): TGTGCCAGTACCTCCCGGGAGACCCAGTACTTC. Its protein is CASTSRETQYF. The gene calls are TRBV19 and TRBJ2-5; D remains ambiguous. The CDR3 is 11 amino acids. The V gene lost 7 bases and the J gene lost 5 bases, with 8 bases spanning the gap. Germline CDR1 LNHDA, CDR2 SQIVND (reference sequence).

To note about this clone: The same CDR3 also results from other DNA sequences found in this sample. This chain links TRBV28 with TRBJ1-1; D unclear. V dropped 1 base and J dropped 2 bases, with 5 bases sitting between them. The CDR3 contains 13 residues. The germline CDR1 and CDR2 sequences are MDHEN and SYDVKM. The CDR3 spells CASSLSGNTEAFF. CDR3 DNA sequence: TGTGCCAGCAGTTTATCTGGAAACACTGAAGCTTTCTTT.

The V gene is TRBV11-2, the J gene TRBJ2-1; D gene uncertain. The CDR3 length is 17 residues. V was trimmed by 0 bases and J by 0 bases, leaving 12 bases between them. The germline CDR1 and CDR2 sequences are SGHAT and FQNNGV. The CDR3 DNA sequence: TGTGCCAGCAGCTTAGATGATTGGGCTAGCTCCTACAATGAGCAGTTCTTC. Translated: CASSLDDWASSYNEQFF.

The table lists this clone with a count of one. V gene TRBV6-6 combines with J gene TRBJ2-3; D unresolved. Germline V gene data show CDR1 as MNHNY and CDR2 as SVGAGI (reference sequence). CDR3 length equals 14 residues. V was cut by 0 bases and J by 4 bases, with 8 bases left in between. The CDR3 DNA sequence: TGTGCCAGCAGTTACTCGGGGTTGGCAGATACGCAGTATTTT. Encoded protein: CASSYSGLADTQYF.